What follows describes a single T cell receptor beta chain. Its antigen remains unidentified. Germline V gives CDR1 MDHEN, CDR2 SYDVKM. Trimming at V came to 5 bases and at J to 2 bases, leaving 8 bases not matched to a gene. The CDR3 loop spans 16 amino acids. This entry belongs to a study of cytomegalovirus exposure and HLA in healthy donors. When sampled, the donors appeared nominally healthy, though they likely had unrecorded immune exposures. It was with 60 Vbeta and 13 Jbeta primers that the PCR ran. As processed by the authors: Later, about 80 million unique TCR beta chains were counted in an analysis, and approximately 10 million of them were shared. Sequencing used immunoSEQ multiplex PCR; TCRdb keeps in-frame clones, though not all of them. The DNA was the basis for D and trimming; V, J and clone size are from that table. The sample comprises 150,000 to 200,000 clones, 60% to 85% of which are singletons, and 1.5% to 2% rests with the top ten.

Overall study findings and caveats: A previous analysis found most TCR beta V segments productive roughly 87% or roughly 30% of the time.

Sequencing was carried out using PBMCs. The receptor's source is a man between 18 and 35 years old in good health and CMV-seronegative. This sequence joins TRBV28 and TRBJ1-2; the match to TRBD1 covers 10 bases. CDR3 sequence (DNA): TGTGCCAGCAGTACTCAGGGACAGGGGCGAAACTATGGCTACACCTTC. It codes for CASSTQGQGRNYGYTF.